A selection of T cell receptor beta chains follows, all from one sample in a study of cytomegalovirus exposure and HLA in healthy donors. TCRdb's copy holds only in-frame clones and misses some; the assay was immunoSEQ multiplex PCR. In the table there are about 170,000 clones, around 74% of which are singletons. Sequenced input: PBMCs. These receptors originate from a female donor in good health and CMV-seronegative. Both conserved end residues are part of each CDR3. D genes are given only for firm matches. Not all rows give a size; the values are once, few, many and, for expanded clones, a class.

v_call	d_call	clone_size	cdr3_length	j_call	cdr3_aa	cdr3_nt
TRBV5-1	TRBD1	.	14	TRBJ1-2	CASSFDRGPGGYTF	TGCGCCAGCAGCTTTGACAGGGGGCCAGGTGGCTACACCTTC
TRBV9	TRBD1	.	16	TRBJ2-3	CASSVTGTGGRDTQYF	TGTGCCAGCAGCGTAACCGGGACAGGGGGCAGGGATACGCAGTATTTT
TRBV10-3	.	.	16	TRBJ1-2	CAISESQGGGSYGYTF	TGTGCCATCAGTGAGTCCCAGGGAGGCGGCTCCTATGGTTACACCTTC
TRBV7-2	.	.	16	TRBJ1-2	CASSLNGVRERGGYTF	TGTGCCAGCAGCTTAAATGGCGTCAGGGAACGAGGTGGCTACACCTTC
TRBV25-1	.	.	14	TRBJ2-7	CASCRAGPTYEQYF	TGTGCCAGCTGTAGGGCAGGGCCCACCTACGAGCAGTACTTC
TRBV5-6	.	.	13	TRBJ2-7	CASSFRQGNEQYF	TGTGCCAGCAGCTTCAGGCAGGGGAACGAGCAGTACTTC
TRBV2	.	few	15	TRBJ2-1	CASSGLAGAYNEQFF	TGTGCCAGCAGTGGCCTTGCGGGTGCCTACAATGAGCAGTTCTTC
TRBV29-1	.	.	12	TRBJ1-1	CSAGVMNTEAFF	TGCAGCGCCGGGGTTATGAACACTGAAGCTTTCTTT
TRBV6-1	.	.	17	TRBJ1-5	CASSEGRGPHSNQPQHF	TGTGCCAGCAGTGAGGGCAGGGGCCCACATAGCAATCAGCCCCAGCATTTT
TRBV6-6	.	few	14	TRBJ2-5	CASSDLGREETQYF	TGTGCCAGCAGTGATTTGGGGAGAGAAGAGACCCAGTACTTC
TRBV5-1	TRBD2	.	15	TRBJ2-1	CASSWLAGATNEQFF	TGCGCCAGCAGCTGGCTAGCGGGCGCTACTAATGAGCAGTTCTTC
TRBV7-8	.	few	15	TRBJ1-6	CASSLVRKLDSPLHF	TGTGCCAGCAGCTTAGTGCGTAAATTAGATTCACCCCTCCACTTT
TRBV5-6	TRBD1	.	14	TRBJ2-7	CASSFGTGPYEQYF	TGTGCCAGCAGCTTTGGGACAGGGCCCTACGAGCAGTACTTC
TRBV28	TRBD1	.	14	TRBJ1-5	CASSQTGGRPPQHF	TGTGCCAGCAGTCAGACAGGGGGCAGGCCGCCCCAGCATTTT
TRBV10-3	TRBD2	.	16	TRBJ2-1	CAISESRTSGYNEQFF	TGTGCCATCAGTGAGTCCCGGACTAGCGGATACAATGAGCAGTTCTTC
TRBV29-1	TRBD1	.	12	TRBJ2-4	CSVDGGRGQEYF	TGCAGCGTTGATGGGGGGCGGGGACAGGAGTACTTC
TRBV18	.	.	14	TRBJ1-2	CASSTGAALYGYTF	TGTGCCAGCTCCACAGGAGCCGCCCTTTATGGCTACACCTTC
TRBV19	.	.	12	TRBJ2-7	CASSMGGVEQYF	TGTGCCAGTAGTATGGGCGGGGTCGAGCAGTACTTC
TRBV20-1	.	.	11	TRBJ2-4	CSARGRDIQYF	TGCAGTGCTAGGGGTCGGGACATTCAGTACTTC
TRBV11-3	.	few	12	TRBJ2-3	CASSPGTDTQYF	TGTGCCAGCAGCCCTGGCACAGATACGCAGTATTTT
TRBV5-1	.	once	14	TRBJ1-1	CASSLAGADTEAFF	TGCGCCAGCAGCTTAGCAGGGGCGGACACTGAAGCTTTCTTT
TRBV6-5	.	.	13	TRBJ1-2	CASSSREGYGYTF	TGTGCCAGCAGTTCTAGGGAGGGATATGGCTACACCTTC
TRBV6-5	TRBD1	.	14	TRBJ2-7	CASSNRDSTYEQYF	TGTGCCAGCAGTAACCGGGACAGTACCTACGAGCAGTACTTC
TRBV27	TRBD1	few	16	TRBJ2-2	CASRIAGTDNTGELFF	TGTGCCAGCAGAATCGCCGGGACAGACAACACCGGGGAGCTGTTTTTT
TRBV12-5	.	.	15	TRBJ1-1	CASGLQGHLNTEAFF	TGTGCTAGTGGTTTGCAGGGACACTTGAACACTGAAGCTTTCTTT
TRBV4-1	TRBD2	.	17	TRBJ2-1	CASSQLNGGARGNEQFF	TGCGCCAGCAGCCAACTTAACGGGGGGGCCAGGGGCAATGAGCAGTTCTTC
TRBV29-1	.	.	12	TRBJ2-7	CSVWDSSYEQYF	TGCAGCGTGTGGGACTCCTCCTACGAGCAGTACTTC
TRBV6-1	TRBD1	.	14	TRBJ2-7	CASSPGQRYLEQYF	TGTGCCAGCAGCCCGGGACAGCGGTACCTCGAGCAGTACTTC
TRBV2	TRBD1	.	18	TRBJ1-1	CASTPRGAGGITNTEAFF	TGTGCCAGCACTCCCCGGGGCGCAGGGGGTATTACGAACACTGAAGCTTTCTTT
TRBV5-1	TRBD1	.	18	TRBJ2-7	CASSLAPPSTGSSYEQYF	TGCGCCAGCAGCTTGGCACCCCCTTCGACAGGGTCCTCCTACGAGCAGTACTTC
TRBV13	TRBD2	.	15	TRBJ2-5	CASSSPGLGSETQYF	TGTGCCAGCAGCTCCCCGGGACTAGGGTCAGAGACCCAGTACTTC
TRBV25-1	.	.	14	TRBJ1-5	CASRPGRGDQPQHF	TGTGCCAGCAGACCTGGCAGGGGCGATCAGCCCCAGCATTTT
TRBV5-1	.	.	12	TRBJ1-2	CADQGSNYGYTF	TGCGCCGACCAGGGATCTAACTATGGCTACACCTTC
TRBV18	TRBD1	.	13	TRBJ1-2	CASSPGQGDGYTF	TGTGCCAGCTCTCCAGGTCAGGGGGACGGCTACACCTTC
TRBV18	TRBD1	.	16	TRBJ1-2	CASSPLLTGDDYGYTF	TGTGCCAGCTCACCACTTCTGACAGGGGACGACTATGGCTACACCTTC
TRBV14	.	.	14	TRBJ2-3	CASSRPRSTDTQYF	TGTGCCAGCAGCCGGCCTAGATCCACAGATACGCAGTATTTT
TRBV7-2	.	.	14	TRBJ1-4	CASSLNRFNEKLFF	TGTGCCAGCAGCTTAAACAGATTTAATGAAAAACTGTTTTTT
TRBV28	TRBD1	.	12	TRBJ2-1	CASSTTGYEQFF	TGTGCCAGCAGTACGACAGGGTATGAGCAGTTCTTC
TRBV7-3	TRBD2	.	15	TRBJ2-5	CASSLMVAGEETQYF	TGTGCCAGCAGCTTAATGGTAGCGGGGGAAGAGACCCAGTACTTC
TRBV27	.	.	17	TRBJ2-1	CASSLSPPGPRVNEQFF	TGTGCCAGCAGTTTATCCCCCCCGGGCCCGAGGGTAAATGAGCAGTTCTTC
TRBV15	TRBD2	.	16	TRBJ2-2	CATSYALAGTTGELFF	TGTGCCACCAGCTACGCTTTAGCGGGGACCACCGGGGAGCTGTTTTTT
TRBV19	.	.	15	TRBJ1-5	CASSMTDYSNQPQHF	TGTGCCAGTAGTATGACAGATTATAGCAATCAGCCCCAGCATTTT
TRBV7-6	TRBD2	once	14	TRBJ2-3	CASSLAGVADTQYF	TGTGCCAGCAGCCTAGCGGGAGTCGCAGATACGCAGTATTTT
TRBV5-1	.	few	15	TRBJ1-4	CASSAGPGTNEKLFF	TGCGCCAGCAGCGCTGGGCCAGGAACTAATGAAAAACTGTTTTTT
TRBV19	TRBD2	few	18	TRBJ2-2	CASSIDLSGRARTGELFF	TGTGCCAGTAGTATAGATCTTAGCGGGAGGGCCAGAACCGGGGAGCTGTTTTTT
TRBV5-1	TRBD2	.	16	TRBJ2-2	CASSLGASGRAGELFF	TGCGCCAGCAGCTTGGGGGCAAGCGGGAGAGCCGGGGAGCTGTTTTTT
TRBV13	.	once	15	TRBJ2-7	CASSHQGSASYEQYF	TGTGCCAGCAGCCATCAGGGCAGCGCTTCCTACGAGCAGTACTTC
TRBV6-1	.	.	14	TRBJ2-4	CASSEIQGWGIQYF	TGTGCCAGCAGTGAAATTCAGGGATGGGGCATTCAGTACTTC
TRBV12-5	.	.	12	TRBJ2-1	CASGLLGNEQFF	TGTGCTAGTGGTTTGCTCGGGAATGAGCAGTTCTTC
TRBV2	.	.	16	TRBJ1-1	CASRRPGQDIGAEAFF	TGTGCCAGCAGGCGACCGGGACAAGATATCGGGGCTGAAGCTTTCTTT
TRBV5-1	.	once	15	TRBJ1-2	CASGESDGDYYGYTF	TGCGCCAGCGGGGAATCTGACGGGGATTACTATGGCTACACCTTC
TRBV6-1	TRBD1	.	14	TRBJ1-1	CASRRDRLDTEAFF	TGTGCCAGCAGGAGGGACAGGCTGGACACTGAAGCTTTCTTT
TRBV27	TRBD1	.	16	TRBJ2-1	CASSWSPGTGQNEQFF	TGTGCCAGCAGTTGGAGCCCCGGGACAGGGCAGAATGAGCAGTTCTTC
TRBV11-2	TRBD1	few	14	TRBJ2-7	CASSLGQHSYEQYF	TGTGCCAGCAGCTTGGGACAGCACTCCTACGAGCAGTACTTC
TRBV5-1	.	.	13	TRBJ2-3	CASSFEGADTQYF	TGCGCCAGCAGCTTCGAGGGCGCAGATACGCAGTATTTT
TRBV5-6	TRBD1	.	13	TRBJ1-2	CASSRDRDYGYTF	TGTGCCAGCAGCCGGGACAGGGACTATGGCTACACCTTC
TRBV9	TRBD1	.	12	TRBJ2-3	CASSDRGDTQYF	TGTGCCAGCAGCGACAGGGGAGATACGCAGTATTTT